Following are 17 T cell receptor beta chains from one sample sequenced in a study of cytomegalovirus exposure and HLA in healthy donors. This PCR relied on a set of 60 Vbeta primers and 13 Jbeta primers. Profiled with immunoSEQ multiplex PCR; TCRdb holds only in-frame clones, not every one. The sample has about 130,000 clones, around 82% seen once. Specimen: PBMCs. The receptors come from a female donor in good health and CMV-seronegative.

The V and J genes are TRBV2 and TRBJ2-7, with 9 bases lining up with TRBD1. V trimming: 7 bases; J trimming: 0 bases; junction bases outside the gene matches: 7. Per the germline V gene, CDR1 is SNHLY and CDR2 is FYNNEI. This CDR3 contains 15 residues. As DNA, the CDR3 is TGTGCCAGCACCCCCGACAGGGGGATCTCCTACGAGCAGTACTTC. This codes for CASTPDRGISYEQYF.

The V and J genes are TRBV5-5 and TRBJ2-1; no clear D gene. The CDR3 runs to 18 residues. Per germline, CDR1 SGHKS and CDR2 YYEKEE (reference sequence). V was pared by 1 base and J by 0 bases, with 17 bases between. The CDR3 bases are TGTGCCAGCAGCTTGAATTACTTGCCAAAGAGCTCCTACAATGAGCAGTTCTTC. This codes for CASSLNYLPKSSYNEQFF.

The chain is built from TRBV19 and TRBJ1-5; D remains unclear. This CDR3 is built from 12 residues. Germline values: CDR1 LNHDA, CDR2 SQIVND (reference sequence). The ends were cut back, 6 bases at V and 9 bases at J, with 12 bases in the middle. The CDR3 DNA reads TGTGCCAGTAGCCTCACTCCGGGGCCCCAGCATTTT. Amino acids: CASSLTPGPQHF.

The chain links TRBV10-3 to TRBJ1-3; D not resolved. V was clipped by 0 bases and J by 5 bases, with 5 bases between them. Germline lookup yields CDR1 ENHRY and CDR2 SYGVKD. CDR3 length equals 13 residues. CDR3 region: CAISESFRNTIYF. In nucleotides, the CDR3 is TGTGCCATCAGTGAGTCGTTTAGAAACACCATATATTTT.

The chain combines TRBV6-5 with TRBJ2-5; 7 bases match TRBD1. This CDR3 contains 15 residues. Germline loops: CDR1 MNHEY, CDR2 SVGAGI. After removal of 2 bases from V and 1 base from J, the junction contained 4 bases not matched to a gene. CDR3 amino acids: CASSYGTELQETQYF. The CDR3 coding sequence is TGTGCCAGCAGTTACGGGACAGAACTCCAAGAGACCCAGTACTTC.

The J gene is TRBJ1-2, the V gene TRBV5-4, with D unclear. The CDR3 runs 10 residues. Trimming stripped 5 bases from V and 6 bases from J, with 5 bases between. The germline V gene encodes CDR1 SGHNT and CDR2 YYREEE (reference sequence). Here the CDR3 DNA reads TGTGCCAGCAGTTCTAATGGCTACACCTTC. Translation gives CASSSNGYTF.

The V and J genes are TRBV5-1 and TRBJ2-2; 9 positions agree with TRBD2. The CDR3 covers 18 residues. The germline V gene has CDR1 SGHRS and CDR2 YFSETQ. Trimming at V came to 4 bases and at J to 4 bases, leaving 14 bases not matched to a gene. Here the CDR3 DNA reads TGCGCCAGCAGCCCGCAGTTCCGGCTAGCGGGGACCACCGGGGAGCTGTTTTTT. Protein product: CASSPQFRLAGTTGELFF.

The chain recombines TRBV27 with TRBJ2-3; TRBD2 aligns across 11 bases. Looked up from germline, CDR1 is MNHEY and CDR2 is SMNVEV (reference sequence). V gave up 5 bases and J gave up 1 base; unmatched junction bases: 8. The CDR3 runs to 17 residues. CDR3 in amino acids: CASSHTGTSGRTDTQYF. The CDR3 DNA reads TGTGCCAGCAGTCATACCGGGACTAGCGGTCGCACAGATACGCAGTATTTT.

The chain recombines TRBV28 with TRBJ1-4, with TRBD1 matching 7 bases. CDR3 size: 18 residues. J lost 5 bases, V lost 5 bases, and 17 bases had no gene match. Germline V lookup: CDR1 MDHEN, CDR2 SYDVKM. Written as DNA, the CDR3 is TGTGCCAGCAGTCTCCAAAACCCCTACAGGGGTACGAATGAAAAACTGTTTTTT. Translation gives CASSLQNPYRGTNEKLFF.

The chain links TRBV30 to TRBJ1-6; TRBD1 agrees at 10 bases. The CDR3 loop spans 21 amino acids. Unmatched junction bases numbered 19, after V lost 5 bases and J lost 0 bases. Per germline, CDR1 GTSNPN and CDR2 SVGIG (reference sequence). Here the CDR3 reads CAWANDRGRPRVSSYNSPLHF. As DNA, the CDR3 is TGTGCCTGGGCGAATGACAGGGGGCGACCTCGCGTTAGCTCCTATAATTCACCCCTCCACTTT.

In this sample, this clone is medium-sized (0.01 to 0.1%). J is TRBJ1-4 and V is TRBV6-1, with D maybe TRBD1 (6 bases). Germline loops: CDR1 MNHNS, CDR2 SASEGT. V gave up 0 bases and J gave up 8 bases, with 13 bases separating them. This CDR3 comprises 15 residues. CDR3 DNA: TGTGCCAGCAGTGAAGCTGGGGGCACGCAAGAAAAACTGTTTTTT. Residues: CASSEAGGTQEKLFF.

V gene TRBV7-2 combines with J gene TRBJ2-5; D not resolved. The germline V gene has CDR1 SGHTA and CDR2 FQGNSA. The CDR3 consists of 11 residues. Trimming took 4 bases from V and 5 from J, leaving 5 bases between them. Here the CDR3 reads CASSSLETQYF. The CDR3 coding sequence is TGTGCCAGCAGCTCACTTGAGACCCAGTACTTC.

This chain uses TRBV19 with TRBJ2-5; D remains ambiguous. The length of the CDR3 is 15 residues. V was cut by 6 bases and J by 0 bases, with 14 bases left in between. Germline assignment: CDR1 LNHDA and CDR2 SQIVND (reference sequence). The CDR3 DNA follows: TGTGCCAGTAGCACGACTGGGTCGTACCAAGAGACCCAGTACTTC. It encodes CASSTTGSYQETQYF.

The chain carries TRBV6-5 and TRBJ2-1; perhaps TRBD2 as D (6 bases). Germline V gene lookup returns CDR1 MNHEY and CDR2 SVGAGI. CDR3 size: 12 residues. Trimming removed 9 bases at V and 5 bases at J, with 11 bases between. CDR3 in amino acids: CASGRGNNEQFF. DNA of the CDR3: TGTGCCAGTGGGCGCGGGAACAATGAGCAGTTCTTC.

This clone has only one observation. The V call is TRBV7-6, the J call TRBJ2-5; D is perhaps TRBD1 (5 bases). Gene TRBJ2-7 matches the end of the DNA better, so the J call may be wrong. The CDR3 has 15 residues. The germline V gene has CDR1 SGHVS and CDR2 FNYEAQ. Here the CDR3 DNA reads TGTGCCAGCAGCCAGCAGGGCTCCTCAGCCTACGAGCAGTACTTC. Its protein is CASSQQGSSAYEQYF.

The chain uses TRBV6-1 and TRBJ2-2; 9 bases fit TRBD2. This CDR3 has 16 residues. The germline V gene encodes CDR1 MNHNS and CDR2 SASEGT. Trimming removed 0 bases from V and 4 bases from J; junction bases left unmatched: 3. The DNA for the CDR3 is TGTGCCAGCAGTGAAGCAGCGGGGGGTGGCACCGGGGAGCTGTTTTTT. As protein: CASSEAAGGGTGELFF.

This clone was recorded only once. The chain recombines TRBV2 with TRBJ2-7; no firm D call. Trimming pared 7 bases from V and 5 bases from J, leaving 9 bases between. Per the germline V gene, CDR1 is SNHLY and CDR2 is FYNNEI. This CDR3 has 11 residues. The CDR3 bases are TGTGCCAGCAACGTGCGGAACGAGCAGTACTTC. Its protein is CASNVRNEQYF.